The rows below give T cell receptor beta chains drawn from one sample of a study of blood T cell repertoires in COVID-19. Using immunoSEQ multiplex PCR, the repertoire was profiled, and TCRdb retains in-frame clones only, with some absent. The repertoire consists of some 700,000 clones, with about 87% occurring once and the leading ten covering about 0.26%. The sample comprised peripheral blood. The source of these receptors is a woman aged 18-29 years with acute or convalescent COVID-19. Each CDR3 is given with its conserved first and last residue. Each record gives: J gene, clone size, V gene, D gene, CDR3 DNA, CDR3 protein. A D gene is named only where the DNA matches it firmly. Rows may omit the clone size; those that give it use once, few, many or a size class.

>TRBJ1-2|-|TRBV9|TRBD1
TGTGCCAGCAGCAAAACAGGGGTGGCTAACTATGGCTACACCTTC
CASSKTGVANYGYTF
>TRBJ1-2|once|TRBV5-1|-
TGCGCCAGCAGCTTGTCCAGTGCCTACTATGGCTACACCTTC
CASSLSSAYYGYTF
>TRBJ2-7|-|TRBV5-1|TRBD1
TGCGCCAGCAGCCCGGACAGGGGTGGCTACGAGCAGTACTTC
CASSPDRGGYEQYF
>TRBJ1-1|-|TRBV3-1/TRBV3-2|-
TGTGCCAGCGGGGAGGGCCTAAGGAACACTGAAGCTTTCTTT
CASGEGLRNTEAFF
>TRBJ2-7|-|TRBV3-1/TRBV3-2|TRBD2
TGTGCCAGCAGCCAAGCCGGGACTAGCGGGGGGTACTACGAGCAGTACTTC
CASSQAGTSGGYYEQYF
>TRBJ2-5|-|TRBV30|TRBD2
TGTGCCTGGAGCGACGGACTAGCTCAAGAGACCCAGTACTTC
CAWSDGLAQETQYF
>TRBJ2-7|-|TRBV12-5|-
TGTGCTAGTGGTTGGAGAGCACGTACGGTCTACGAGCAGTACTTC
CASGWRARTVYEQYF
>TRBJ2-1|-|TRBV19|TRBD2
TGTGCCGCCCGGGGAGGGTCCAATGAGCAGTTCTTC
CAARGGSNEQFF
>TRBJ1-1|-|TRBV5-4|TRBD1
TGTGCCAGCAGCTTGGCCCAGGGACAGTCGCCCGAAGCTTTCTTT
CASSLAQGQSPEAFF
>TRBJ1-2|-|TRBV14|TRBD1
TGTGCCAGCAGCCAATCCTGGACAGGGGATGGCTACACCTTC
CASSQSWTGDGYTF
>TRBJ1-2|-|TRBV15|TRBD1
TGTGCCCTCGAAACAGGGGTATCCTATGGCTACACCTTC
CALETGVSYGYTF
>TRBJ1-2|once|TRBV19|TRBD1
TGTGCCAGTAGTAAGACAGGGAATGGCTACACCTTC
CASSKTGNGYTF
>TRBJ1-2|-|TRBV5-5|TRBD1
TGTGCCAGCAGCCCGGGACAGGGGATGGGGGGCTACACCTTC
CASSPGQGMGGYTF
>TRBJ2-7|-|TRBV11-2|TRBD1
TGTGCCAGCAGCGGGAGGACAGGGAGGCGCGACGAGCAGTACTTC
CASSGRTGRRDEQYF
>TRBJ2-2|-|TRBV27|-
TGTGCCAGCAGGGAGGGACGGAACACCGGGGAGCTGTTTTTT
CASREGRNTGELFF
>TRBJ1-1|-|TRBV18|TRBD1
TGTGCCAGCTCACTGGGACAGCTTATGAACACTGAAGCTTTCTTT
CASSLGQLMNTEAFF
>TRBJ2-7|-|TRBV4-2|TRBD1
TGTGCCAGCAGCCAATTCCGGACAGGGGGGTACGAGCAGTACTTC
CASSQFRTGGYEQYF
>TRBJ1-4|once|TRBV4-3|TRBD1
TGCGCCAGCAGCCCCGGACAGGGGGTATCTGAAAAACTGTTTTTT
CASSPGQGVSEKLFF
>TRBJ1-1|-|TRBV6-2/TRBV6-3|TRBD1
TGTGCCAGCAGCCATACTCCCACAGGGGTCACTGAAGCTTTCTTT
CASSHTPTGVTEAFF
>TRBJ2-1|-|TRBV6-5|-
TGTGCCAGCAGGGACGGGACCTACAATGAGCAGTTCTTC
CASRDGTYNEQFF
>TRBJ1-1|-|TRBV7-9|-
TGTGCCAGCAGCTCATACATGAACACTGAAGCTTTCTTT
CASSSYMNTEAFF
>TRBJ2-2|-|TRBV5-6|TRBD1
TGTGCCAGCAGCCCCGGGACAGGGGAGCGGACCGGGGAGCTGTTTTTT
CASSPGTGERTGELFF
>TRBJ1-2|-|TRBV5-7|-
TGTGCCAGCAGCTTGCCGGTCGGGGAGTCCAACTATGGCTACACCTTC
CASSLPVGESNYGYTF
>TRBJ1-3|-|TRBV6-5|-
TGTGCCAGCAGTACCCCGGGAGGAGGCACCATATATTTT
CASSTPGGGTIYF
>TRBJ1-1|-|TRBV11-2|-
TGTGCCAGCTCCCCTGACTGGGTGAACACTGAAGCTTTCTTT
CASSPDWVNTEAFF
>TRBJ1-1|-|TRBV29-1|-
TGCAGCGTTCGCCCGGGGGGTGAGACTGAAGCTTTCTTT
CSVRPGGETEAFF
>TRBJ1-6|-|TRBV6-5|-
TGTGCCAGCAGTTACTCGGCGGGGGAGAGCGGTTCACCCCTCCACTTT
CASSYSAGESGSPLHF
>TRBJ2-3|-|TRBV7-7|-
TGTGCCAGCAGCTTACTTTCAGGGAGGTCTACAGATACGCAGTATTTT
CASSLLSGRSTDTQYF
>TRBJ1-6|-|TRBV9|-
TGTGCCAGCAGCGTAGACAGGGATAATTCACCCCTCCACTTT
CASSVDRDNSPLHF
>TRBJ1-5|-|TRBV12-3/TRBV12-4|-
TGTGCCAGCAGCCCGGACACTAATCAGCCCCAGCATTTT
CASSPDTNQPQHF
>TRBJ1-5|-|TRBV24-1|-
TGTGCCACCAGTGGGGGACTTAGCAATCAGCCCCAGCATTTT
CATSGGLSNQPQHF
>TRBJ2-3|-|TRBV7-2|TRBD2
TGTGCCAGCAGCCCCGGGCGTCTAGCGGGGTTTAGCACAGATACGCAGTATTTT
CASSPGRLAGFSTDTQYF
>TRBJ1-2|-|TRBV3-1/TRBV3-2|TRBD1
TGTGCCAGCAGCCAAGAGGGGACAGGGGGCAACTATGGCTACACCTTC
CASSQEGTGGNYGYTF
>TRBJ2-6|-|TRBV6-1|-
TGTGCCAGCAGTGAAGCGGCAAGCTCTGGGGCCAACGTCCTGACTTTC
CASSEAASSGANVLTF
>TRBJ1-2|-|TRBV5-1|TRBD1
TGCGCCAGCAGCCGGACAGGGGGCCACTCTGGGTTAGGCTACACCTTC
CASSRTGGHSGLGYTF
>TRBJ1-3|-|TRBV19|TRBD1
TGTGCCAGTAGTCAGAGGACAGGGGCCTCTGGAAACACCATATATTTT
CASSQRTGASGNTIYF
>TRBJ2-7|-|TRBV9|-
TGTGCCAGCAGCCTACTCTACGAGCAGTACTTC
CASSLLYEQYF
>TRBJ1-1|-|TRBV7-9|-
TGTGCCAGCAGCTTAGGGGGCAGGCAGGCTTTCTTT
CASSLGGRQAFF
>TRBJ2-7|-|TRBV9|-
TGTGCCAGCAGCGTAGATCCGGGGCGGGGCGAGCAGTACTTC
CASSVDPGRGEQYF
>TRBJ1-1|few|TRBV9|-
TGTGCCAGCAGCCCCAATATGGGCGCTGAAGCTTTCTTT
CASSPNMGAEAFF
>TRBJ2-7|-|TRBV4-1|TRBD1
TGCGCCAGCAGCCCGGTTGGGACAGGGGGCCCCTACGAGCAGTACTTC
CASSPVGTGGPYEQYF
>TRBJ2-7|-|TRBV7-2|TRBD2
TGTGCCAGCAGCGCGGCCCTAGCGGGTCCCTACGAGCAGTACTTC
CASSAALAGPYEQYF
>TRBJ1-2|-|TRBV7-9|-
TGTGCCAGCCCTGGGACTGCCGAGGGAGGTGGCTACACCTTC
CASPGTAEGGGYTF
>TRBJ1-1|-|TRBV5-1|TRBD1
TGCGCCAGCAGTTCCCGGACAGGGGGCAGCACTGAAGCTTTCTTT
CASSSRTGGSTEAFF
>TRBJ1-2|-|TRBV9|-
TGTGCCAGCAGCGTAGGAGGGTTAGGTGGCTACACCTTC
CASSVGGLGGYTF
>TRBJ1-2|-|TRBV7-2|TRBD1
TGTGCCAGCAGGGGGACAGGGCGCGGCTATGGCTACACCTTC
CASRGTGRGYGYTF
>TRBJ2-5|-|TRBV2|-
TGTGCCAGCAGTGGGACAGTGGGCCAAGAGACCCAGTACTTC
CASSGTVGQETQYF
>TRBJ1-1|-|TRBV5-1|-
TGCGCCAGCAGCTTGGAGGGTGGGGGCGTAGCTTTCTTT
CASSLEGGGVAFF
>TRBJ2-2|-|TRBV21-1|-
TGTGCCAGCAGCAAAACGGGGGGGGAGCTGTTTTTT
CASSKTGGELFF
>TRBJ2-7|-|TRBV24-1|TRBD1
TGTGCCACCAGTGAGACAGGGTACGAGCAGTACTTC
CATSETGYEQYF
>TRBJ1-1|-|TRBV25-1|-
TGTGCCAGCAGTGAACTGTCTGAAGCTTTCTTT
CASSELSEAFF
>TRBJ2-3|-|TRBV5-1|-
TGCGCCAGCAGCTTGTCTTATAGCACAGATACGCAGTATTTT
CASSLSYSTDTQYF